A single sample gave rise to the 15 T cell receptor beta chains below, sequenced in a study of blood T cell repertoires in COVID-19 (dated by TCRdb to the early 2020s). The receptor library was made with the immunoSEQ multiplex PCR assay. In its TCRdb copy, this immuneACCESS table keeps in-frame sequences only and misses some clones. Where compared with another copy, unresolved V genes explain less than half of these, and the others have no known cause. The sample contains about 120,000 clones, about 90% of them found a single time. 25% to 35% of the sample is held by the ten biggest clonotypes. The sequenced material came from peripheral blood. These receptors came from a woman in her seventies with acute or convalescent COVID-19.

This clone was seen only once. The J gene is TRBJ2-1, the V gene TRBV9; 8 bases fit TRBD1. Per germline, CDR1 SGDLS and CDR2 YYNGEE. J lost 7 bases, V lost 0 bases, and 9 bases had no gene match. This CDR3 region has 16 residues. The CDR3 spells CASSVETGESGNEQFF. In DNA form, the CDR3 reads TGTGCCAGCAGCGTAGAGACAGGGGAATCTGGGAATGAGCAGTTCTTC.

The rearrangement links TRBV4-1 to TRBJ2-7, with D possibly TRBD2 on 6 matching bases. Trimming pared 1 base from V and 4 bases from J, leaving 11 bases between. This CDR3 region has 14 residues. Germline V lookup: CDR1 MGHRA, CDR2 YSYEKL. In nucleotides, the CDR3 is TGCGCCAGCAGCCAAGGACCCGGGGGATACGAGCAGTACTTC. Its protein product is CASSQGPGGYEQYF.

The chain combines TRBV7-9 with TRBJ1-4, with D unclear. Germline CDR1 reads SEHNR; CDR2 reads FQNEAQ (reference sequence). This CDR3 has 14 residues. The V gene lost 5 bases and the J gene lost 8 bases, with 15 bases spanning the gap. CDR3 sequence reads: CASSRPGITEKLFF. In nucleotides, the CDR3 is TGTGCCAGCAGCCGCCCCGGGATCACAGAAAAACTGTTTTTT.

V is TRBV6-5 and J is TRBJ2-5, with 9 bases aligning to TRBD1. This CDR3 comprises 15 residues. Germline V gives CDR1 MNHEY, CDR2 SVGAGI. Trimming took 6 bases from V and 5 from J; bases not matched to a gene: 10. CDR3 coding DNA: TGTGCCAGCAGCTCCGGGACAGGGCAATGGGAGACCCAGTACTTC. Residues: CASSSGTGQWETQYF.

V gene TRBV5-1 combines with J gene TRBJ2-7, with 10 bases lining up with TRBD1. The germline gives CDR1 SGHRS, CDR2 YFSETQ. J gave up 5 bases and V 4 bases, and 6 bases lay outside the gene matches. This CDR3 is 14 amino acids long. The CDR3 spells CASSPRDRGNEQYF. The CDR3 DNA reads TGCGCCAGCAGCCCGCGGGACAGGGGAAACGAGCAGTACTTC.

The chain recombines TRBV5-1 with TRBJ2-7; a possible D gene is TRBD1 (6 bases). This CDR3 has 12 amino acids. CDR1 is SGHRS, CDR2 YFSETQ, per germline. Trimming shortened V by 4 bases and J by 6 bases, and 11 bases separated the two germline ends. This chain's CDR3 is CASSQQGREQYF. In DNA form, the CDR3 reads TGCGCCAGCAGCCAGCAGGGGCGCGAGCAGTACTTC.

Concerning this clone itself: A read error may account for a junction end that differs from germline. The V call is TRBV7-9, the J call TRBJ1-3; D gene ambiguous. CDR3 length equals 13 residues. Per the germline V gene, CDR1 is SEHNR and CDR2 is FQNEAQ (reference sequence). As DNA, the CDR3 is TGTGCCAGCAGTTTAGGTCTTGGAAACACCATATATTTT. This encodes CASSLGLGNTIYF.

The V and J genes are TRBV27 and TRBJ1-2; D is uncertain. Germline-derived CDR1 and CDR2 are MNHEY and SMNVEV (reference sequence). V lost 5 bases and J 8 bases, leaving 21 bases between the germline ends. This CDR3 is 15 amino acids long. CDR3 in amino acids: CASSPPLGGREGYTF. CDR3 sequence (DNA): TGTGCCAGCAGTCCCCCCTTAGGAGGGAGAGAAGGCTACACCTTC.

The chain couples TRBV30 to TRBJ1-1, with 7 bases that match TRBD1. Germline V gene sequence: CDR1 GTSNPN, CDR2 SVGIG (reference sequence). The CDR3 covers 13 residues. Germline trimming cut 5 bases from V and 1 base from J; bases unmatched to any gene: 4. CDR3 nucleotides: TGTGCCTGGGGGGGACAGTCGAACACTGAAGCTTTCTTT. This translates into CAWGGQSNTEAFF.

This chain connects TRBV28 to TRBJ2-2, with D possibly matching TRBD2 (6 bases). This CDR3 is built from 15 residues. Trimming pared 6 bases from V and 4 bases from J, leaving 15 bases between. CDR1 MDHEN and CDR2 SYDVKM come from the germline V gene. CDR3 in amino acids: CASRNTGDPTGELFF. The DNA for the CDR3 is TGTGCCAGCAGGAACACGGGGGATCCCACCGGGGAGCTGTTTTTT.

The CDR3 region has the DNA TGTGCCAGCAGTACCCTAGGGGGGGGACTAGCGCGCACAGATACGCAGTATTTT. It encodes CASSTLGGGLARTDTQYF. The V gene is TRBV28, the J gene TRBJ2-3; TRBD2 matches 10 bases. V gave up 5 bases and J gave up 1 base; unmatched junction bases: 12. The CDR3 totals 18 residues. Germline-derived CDR1 and CDR2 are MDHEN and SYDVKM.

The chain couples TRBV6-4 to TRBJ1-1; D call uncertain. CDR1 and CDR2 from the germline V gene are MRHNA and SNTAGT. The CDR3 loop spans 13 amino acids. V dropped 6 bases and J dropped 1 base, with 9 bases sitting between them. CDR3 amino acids: CASSLEPNTEAFF. The DNA of the CDR3 is TGTGCCAGCAGCCTGGAGCCGAACACTGAAGCTTTCTTT.

This chain uses TRBV6-2 or TRBV6-3 with TRBJ2-7, with TRBD1 identical over 11 bases. The length of the CDR3 is 14 residues. Germline V lookup: CDR1 MNHEY, CDR2 SVGEGT. Trimming removed 5 bases from V and 6 bases from J; junction bases left unmatched: 6. CDR3 DNA sequence: TGTGCCAGCAGTGGGGGACAGGGGGGAAGCGAGCAGTACTTC. Amino acids: CASSGGQGGSEQYF.

This chain uses TRBV7-3 with TRBJ2-1; perhaps TRBD2 as D (6 bases). With 3 bases removed from V and 5 bases from J, the gap between germline ends came to 14 bases. Per germline, CDR1 SGHTA and CDR2 FQGTGA. The CDR3 covers 15 residues. The CDR3 DNA sequence: TGTGCCAGCAGCTTGTACGGGGGAGCCAACAATGAGCAGTTCTTC. Translating gives CASSLYGGANNEQFF.

V is TRBV5-1 and J is TRBJ2-5; 8 bases fit TRBD1. The V segment lost 4 bases and the J segment 5 bases; nucleotides outside the gene matches: 7. Germline loops: CDR1 SGHRS, CDR2 YFSETQ. CDR3 length: 14 amino acids. The CDR3 coding sequence is TGCGCCAGCAGCCCCTGGACAGGGAGGGAGACCCAGTACTTC. Protein sequence: CASSPWTGRETQYF.